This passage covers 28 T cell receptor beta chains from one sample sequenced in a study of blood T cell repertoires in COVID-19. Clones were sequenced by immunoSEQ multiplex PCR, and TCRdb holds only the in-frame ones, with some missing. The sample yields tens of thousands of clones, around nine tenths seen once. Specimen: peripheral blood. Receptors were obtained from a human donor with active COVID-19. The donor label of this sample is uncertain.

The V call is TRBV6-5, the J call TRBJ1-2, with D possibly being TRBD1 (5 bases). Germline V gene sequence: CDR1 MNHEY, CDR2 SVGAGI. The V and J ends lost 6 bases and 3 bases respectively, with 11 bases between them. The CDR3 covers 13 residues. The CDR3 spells CASRGGPHYGYTF. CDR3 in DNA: TGTGCCAGCAGGGGGGGTCCTCACTATGGCTACACCTTC.

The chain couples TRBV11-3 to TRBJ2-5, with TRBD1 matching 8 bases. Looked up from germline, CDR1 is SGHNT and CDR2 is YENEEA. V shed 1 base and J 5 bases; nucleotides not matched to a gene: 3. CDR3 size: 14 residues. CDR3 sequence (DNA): TGTGCCAGCAGCTTAGGACGACAGGGGGAGACCCAGTACTTC. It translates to CASSLGRQGETQYF.

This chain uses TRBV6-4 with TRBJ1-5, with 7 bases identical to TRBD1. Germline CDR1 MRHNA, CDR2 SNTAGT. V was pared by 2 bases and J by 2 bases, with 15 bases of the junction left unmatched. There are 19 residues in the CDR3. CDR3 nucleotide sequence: TGTGCCAGCAGTGACGGAGGACAGGATGGGTTTTTGTGCAATCAGCCCCAGCATTTT. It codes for CASSDGGQDGFLCNQPQHF.

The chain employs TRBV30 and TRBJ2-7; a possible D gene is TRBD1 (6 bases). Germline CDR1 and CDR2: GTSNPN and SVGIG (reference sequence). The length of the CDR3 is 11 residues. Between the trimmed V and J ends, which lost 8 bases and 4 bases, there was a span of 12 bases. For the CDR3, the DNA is TGTGCCGGCACAGGGAGTTACGAGCAGTACTTC. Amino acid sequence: CAGTGSYEQYF.

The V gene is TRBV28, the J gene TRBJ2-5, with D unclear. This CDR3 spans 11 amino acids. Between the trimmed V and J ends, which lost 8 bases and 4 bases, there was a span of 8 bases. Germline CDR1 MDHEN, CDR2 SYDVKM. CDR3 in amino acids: CASYGGETQYF. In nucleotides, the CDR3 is TGTGCCAGCTATGGCGGAGAGACCCAGTACTTC.

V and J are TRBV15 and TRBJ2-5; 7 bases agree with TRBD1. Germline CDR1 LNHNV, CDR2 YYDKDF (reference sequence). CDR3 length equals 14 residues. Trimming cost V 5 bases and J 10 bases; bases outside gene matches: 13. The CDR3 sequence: CATSYGQVQRSQYF. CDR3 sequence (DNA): TGTGCCACCAGCTATGGACAGGTCCAACGAAGCCAGTACTTC.

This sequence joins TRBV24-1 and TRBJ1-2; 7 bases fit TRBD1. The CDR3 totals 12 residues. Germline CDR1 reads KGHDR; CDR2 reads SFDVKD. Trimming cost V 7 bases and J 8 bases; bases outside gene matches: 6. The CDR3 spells CATRGDSEGYTF. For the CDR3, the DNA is TGTGCCACCAGGGGGGACAGCGAAGGCTACACCTTC.

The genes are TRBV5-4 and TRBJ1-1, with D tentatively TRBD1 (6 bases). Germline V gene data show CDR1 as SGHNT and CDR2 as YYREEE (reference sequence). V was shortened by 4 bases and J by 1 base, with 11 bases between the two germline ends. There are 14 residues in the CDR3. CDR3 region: CASSLRQENTEAFF. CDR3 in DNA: TGTGCCAGCAGCCTACGACAGGAGAACACTGAAGCTTTCTTT.

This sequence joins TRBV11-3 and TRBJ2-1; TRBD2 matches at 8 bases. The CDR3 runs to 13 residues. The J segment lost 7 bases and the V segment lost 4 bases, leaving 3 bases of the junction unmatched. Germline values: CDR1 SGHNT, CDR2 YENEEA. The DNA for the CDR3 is TGTGCCAGCAGCTCTAAGCGGGAGAATGAGCAGTTCTTC. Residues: CASSSKRENEQFF.

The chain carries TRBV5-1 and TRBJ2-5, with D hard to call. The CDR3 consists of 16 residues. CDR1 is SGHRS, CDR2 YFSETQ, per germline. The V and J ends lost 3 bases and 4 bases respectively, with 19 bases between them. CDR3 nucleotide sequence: TGCGCCAGCAGCTCAGTCGGGTCCGGGTTCGGAGAGACCCAGTACTTC. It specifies CASSSVGSGFGETQYF. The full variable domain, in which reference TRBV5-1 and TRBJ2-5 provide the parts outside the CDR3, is KAGVTQTPRYLIKTRGQQVTLSCSPISGHRSVSWYQQTPGQGLQFLFEYFSETQRNKGNFPGRFSGRQFSNSRSEMNVSTLELGDSALYLCASSSVGSGFGETQYFGPGTRLLVL.

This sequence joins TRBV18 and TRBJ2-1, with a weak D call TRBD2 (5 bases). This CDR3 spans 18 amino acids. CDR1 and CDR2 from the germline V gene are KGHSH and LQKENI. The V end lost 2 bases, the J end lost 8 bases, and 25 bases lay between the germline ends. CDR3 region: CASSPLKIALRGLDEQFF. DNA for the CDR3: TGTGCCAGCTCACCATTGAAGATAGCGCTTCGAGGTTTGGATGAGCAGTTCTTC.

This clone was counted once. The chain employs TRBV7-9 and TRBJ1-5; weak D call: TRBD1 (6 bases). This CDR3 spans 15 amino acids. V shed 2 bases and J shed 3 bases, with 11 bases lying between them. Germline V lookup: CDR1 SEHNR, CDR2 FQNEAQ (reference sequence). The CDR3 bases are TGTGCCAGCAGCTTATCCCCAGGGGCCAATCAGCCCCAGCATTTT. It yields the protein CASSLSPGANQPQHF.

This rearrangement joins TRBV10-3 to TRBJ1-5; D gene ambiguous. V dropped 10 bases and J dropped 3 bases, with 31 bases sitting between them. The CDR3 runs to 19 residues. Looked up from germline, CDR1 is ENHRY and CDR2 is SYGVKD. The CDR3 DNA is TGTGCCACACGCGAATTCTTGGAGGGTGCGTGGGAGGACAATCAGCCCCAGCATTTT. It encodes CATREFLEGAWEDNQPQHF.

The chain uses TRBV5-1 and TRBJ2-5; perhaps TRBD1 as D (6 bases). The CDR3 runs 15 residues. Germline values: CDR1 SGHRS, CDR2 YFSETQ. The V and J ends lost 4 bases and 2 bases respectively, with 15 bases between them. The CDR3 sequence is CASSLMTGTQETQYF. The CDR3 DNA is TGCGCCAGCAGCCTGATGACAGGTACTCAAGAGACCCAGTACTTC.

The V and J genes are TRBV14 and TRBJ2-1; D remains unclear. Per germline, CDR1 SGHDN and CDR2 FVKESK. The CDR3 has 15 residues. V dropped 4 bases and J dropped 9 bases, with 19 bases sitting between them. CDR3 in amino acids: CASSPLLEATGEQFF. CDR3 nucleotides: TGTGCCAGCAGCCCCCTCCTAGAGGCAACCGGTGAGCAGTTCTTC.

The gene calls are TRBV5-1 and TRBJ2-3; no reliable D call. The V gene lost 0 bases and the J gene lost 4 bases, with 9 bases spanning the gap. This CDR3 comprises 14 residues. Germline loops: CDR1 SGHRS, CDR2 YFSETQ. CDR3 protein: CASSLELVSDTQYF. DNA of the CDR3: TGCGCCAGCAGCTTGGAGTTAGTCTCAGATACGCAGTATTTT.

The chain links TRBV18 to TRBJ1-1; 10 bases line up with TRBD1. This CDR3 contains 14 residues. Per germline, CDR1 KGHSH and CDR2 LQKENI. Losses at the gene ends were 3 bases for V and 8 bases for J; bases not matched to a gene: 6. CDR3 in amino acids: CASSPGTGAREAFF. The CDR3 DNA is TGTGCCAGCTCACCTGGGACAGGGGCTAGGGAAGCTTTCTTT.

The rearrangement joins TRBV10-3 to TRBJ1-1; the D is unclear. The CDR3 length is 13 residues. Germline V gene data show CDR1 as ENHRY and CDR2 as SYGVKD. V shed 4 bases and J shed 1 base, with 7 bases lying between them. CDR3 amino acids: CAISVVGNTEAFF. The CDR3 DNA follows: TGTGCCATCAGTGTCGTCGGGAACACTGAAGCTTTCTTT.

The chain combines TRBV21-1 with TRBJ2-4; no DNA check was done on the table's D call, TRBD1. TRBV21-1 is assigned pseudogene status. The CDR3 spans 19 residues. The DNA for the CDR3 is TGTGCCAGCACCAACTTCCTCGGGACAGGGGGCAAAGCCAAAAACATTCAGTACTTC. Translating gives CASTNFLGTGGKAKNIQYF.

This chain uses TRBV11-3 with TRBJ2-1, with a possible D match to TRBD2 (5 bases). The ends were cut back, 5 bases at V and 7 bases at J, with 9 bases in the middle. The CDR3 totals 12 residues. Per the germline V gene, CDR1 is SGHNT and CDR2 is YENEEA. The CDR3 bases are TGTGCCAGCAGCCTACCGGGGAATGAGCAGTTCTTC. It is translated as CASSLPGNEQFF. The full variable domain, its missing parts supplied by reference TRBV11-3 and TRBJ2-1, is EAGVVQSPRYKIIEKKQPVAFWCNPISGHNTLYWYLQNLGQGPELLIRYENEEAVDDSQLPKDRFSAERLKGVDSTLKIQPAELGDSAVYLCASSLPGNEQFFGPGTRLTVL.

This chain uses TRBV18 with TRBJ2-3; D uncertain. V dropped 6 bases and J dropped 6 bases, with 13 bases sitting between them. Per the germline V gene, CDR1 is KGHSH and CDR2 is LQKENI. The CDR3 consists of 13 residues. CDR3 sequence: CASSRVNSDTQYF. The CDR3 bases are TGTGCCAGCTCGCGAGTAAACAGTGATACGCAGTATTTT.

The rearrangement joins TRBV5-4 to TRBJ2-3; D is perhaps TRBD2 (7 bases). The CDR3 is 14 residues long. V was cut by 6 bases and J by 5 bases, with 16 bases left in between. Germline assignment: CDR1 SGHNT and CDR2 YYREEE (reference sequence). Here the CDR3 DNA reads TGTGCCAGCACCCCGCGGGGGCAGGGAGATACGCAGTATTTT. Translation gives CASTPRGQGDTQYF.

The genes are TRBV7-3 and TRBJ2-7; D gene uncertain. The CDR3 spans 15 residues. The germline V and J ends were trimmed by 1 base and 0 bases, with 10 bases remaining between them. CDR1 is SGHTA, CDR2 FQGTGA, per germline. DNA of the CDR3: TGTGCCAGCAGCTTAAAATCAGGTAGCTCCTACGAGCAGTACTTC. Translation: CASSLKSGSSYEQYF.

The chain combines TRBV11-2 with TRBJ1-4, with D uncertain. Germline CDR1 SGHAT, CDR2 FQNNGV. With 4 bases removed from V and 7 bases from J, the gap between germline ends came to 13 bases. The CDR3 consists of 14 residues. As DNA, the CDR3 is TGTGCCAGCAGCTCCCTGAGTGAAACTGAAAAACTGTTTTTT. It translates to CASSSLSETEKLFF.

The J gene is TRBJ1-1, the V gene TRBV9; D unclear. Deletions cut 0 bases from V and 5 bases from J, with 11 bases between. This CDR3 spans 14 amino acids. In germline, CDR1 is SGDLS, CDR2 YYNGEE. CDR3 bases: TGTGCCAGCAGCGTAGTTAGCTTGATGACTGAAGCTTTCTTT. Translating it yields CASSVVSLMTEAFF.

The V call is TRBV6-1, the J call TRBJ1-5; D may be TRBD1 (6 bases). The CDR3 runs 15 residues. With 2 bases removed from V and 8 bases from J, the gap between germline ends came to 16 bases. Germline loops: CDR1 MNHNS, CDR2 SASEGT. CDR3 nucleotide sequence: TGTGCCAGCAGTGAAATCTTACAGGGTACGGAGCCCCAGCATTTT. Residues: CASSEILQGTEPQHF.

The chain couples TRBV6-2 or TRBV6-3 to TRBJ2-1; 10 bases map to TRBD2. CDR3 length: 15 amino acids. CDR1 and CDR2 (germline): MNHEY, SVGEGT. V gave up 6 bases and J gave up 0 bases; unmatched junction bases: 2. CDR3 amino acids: CASSSGRASYNEQFF. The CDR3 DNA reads TGTGCCAGCAGCAGCGGGAGGGCCTCCTACAATGAGCAGTTCTTC.

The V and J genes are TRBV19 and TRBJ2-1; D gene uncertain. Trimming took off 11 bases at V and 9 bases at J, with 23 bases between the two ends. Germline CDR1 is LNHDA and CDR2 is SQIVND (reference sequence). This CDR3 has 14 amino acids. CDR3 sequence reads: CAASNTGLMREQFF. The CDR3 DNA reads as TGTGCCGCTTCCAACACGGGTTTGATGCGTGAGCAGTTCTTC.